A selection of T cell receptor beta chains follows, all from one sample in a study of PD-1 blockade in classical Hodgkin lymphoma. Sequenced by immunoSEQ multiplex PCR; TCRdb stores in-frame clones only, minus some. The sample has over 20,000 clones, about two thirds seen once. The source was peripheral blood mononuclear cells (PBMCs), collected at baseline. Every receptor here comes from a human donor with classical Hodgkin lymphoma. Both conserved end residues are part of each CDR3. D genes are given only for firm matches. A row's size may be missing; if present it is once, few, many or a size class.

j_call,clone_size,d_call,v_call,cdr3_length,cdr3_nt,cdr3_aa
TRBJ2-2,.,.,TRBV5-1,15,TGCGCCAGCAGCTCGGGCAGGGAGAACACCGGGGAGCTGTTTTTT,CASSSGRENTGELFF
TRBJ2-2,.,TRBD2,TRBV28,15,TGTGCCTCCCAGAGGGCTAGCGGGATCACCGGGGAGCTGTTTTTT,CASQRASGITGELFF
TRBJ2-7,.,TRBD2,TRBV7-8,15,TGTGCCAGCAGACAAACACTAGCGGATTTCCACGAGCAGTACTTC,CASRQTLADFHEQYF
TRBJ1-5,few,.,TRBV18,12,TGTGCCAGCTCACCACGGGGAGAGCCCCAGCATTTT,CASSPRGEPQHF
TRBJ2-3,few,TRBD2,TRBV29-1,15,TGCAGCGTTGAGACTAGCTTTGGCTACGCGGATACGCAGTATTTT,CSVETSFGYADTQYF
TRBJ1-1,.,.,TRBV6-5,14,TGTGCCGGCAGTTACACCAGGGGGAACACTGAAGCTTTCTTT,CAGSYTRGNTEAFF
TRBJ2-5,.,.,TRBV19,13,TGTGCCAGTAGCCGGGACCGTCCGGGGACCCAGTACTTC,CASSRDRPGTQYF
TRBJ1-1,few,.,TRBV11-2,13,TGTGCCAGCAGCTTACAGAGTAACACTGAAGCTTTCTTT,CASSLQSNTEAFF
TRBJ1-1,.,TRBD1,TRBV6-1,15,TGTGCCAGCAGGGGTCGACAGGGGCAGAACACTGAAGCTTTCTTT,CASRGRQGQNTEAFF
TRBJ2-5,medium-sized,.,TRBV6-5,14,TGTGCCAGCAGTTACTCTGGGGGTCCGGAGACCCAGTACTTC,CASSYSGGPETQYF
TRBJ2-4,.,.,TRBV30,15,TGTGCCTGGAGGGGCAGGGGACTCGCCAAAAACATTCAGTACTTC,CAWRGRGLAKNIQYF
TRBJ2-5,.,TRBD1,TRBV28,16,TGTGCCAGCAGGAACCCGGGACAGGGGGGTCAAGAGACCCAGTACTTC,CASRNPGQGGQETQYF
TRBJ1-1,few,.,TRBV20-1,9,TGCAGTGCTCGCTTGGGAGCTTTCTTT,CSARLGAFF
TRBJ1-2,.,TRBD1,TRBV4-3,15,TGCGCCAGCAGCCAAGATCCAGGGGGCAACTATGGCTACACCTTC,CASSQDPGGNYGYTF
TRBJ1-1,.,.,TRBV18,12,TGTGCCAGCTCACCTGATATCTCTGAAGCTTTCTTT,CASSPDISEAFF